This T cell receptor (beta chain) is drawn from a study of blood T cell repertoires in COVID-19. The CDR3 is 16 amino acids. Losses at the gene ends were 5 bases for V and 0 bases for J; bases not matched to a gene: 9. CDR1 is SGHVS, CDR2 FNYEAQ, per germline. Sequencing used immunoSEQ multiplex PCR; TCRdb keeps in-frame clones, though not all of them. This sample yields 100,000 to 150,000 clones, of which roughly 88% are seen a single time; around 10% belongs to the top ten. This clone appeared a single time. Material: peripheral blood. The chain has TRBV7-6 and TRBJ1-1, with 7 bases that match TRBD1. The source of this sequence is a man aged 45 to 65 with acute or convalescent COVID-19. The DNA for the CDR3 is TGTGCCAGCAGCGCCCGGGACAGAACTTTGAACACTGAAGCTTTCTTT. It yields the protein CASSARDRTLNTEAFF.